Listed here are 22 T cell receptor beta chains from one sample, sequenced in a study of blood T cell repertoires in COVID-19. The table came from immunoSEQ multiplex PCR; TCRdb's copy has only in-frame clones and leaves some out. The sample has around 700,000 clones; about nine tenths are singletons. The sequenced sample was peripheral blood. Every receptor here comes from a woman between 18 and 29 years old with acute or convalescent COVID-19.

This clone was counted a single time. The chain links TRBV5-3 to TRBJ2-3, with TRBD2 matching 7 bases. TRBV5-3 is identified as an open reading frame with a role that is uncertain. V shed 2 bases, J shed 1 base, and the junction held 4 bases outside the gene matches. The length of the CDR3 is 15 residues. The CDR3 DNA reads TGTGCCAGAAGCTTCGCTAGCGGTGGCACAGATACGCAGTATTTT. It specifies CARSFASGGTDTQYF.

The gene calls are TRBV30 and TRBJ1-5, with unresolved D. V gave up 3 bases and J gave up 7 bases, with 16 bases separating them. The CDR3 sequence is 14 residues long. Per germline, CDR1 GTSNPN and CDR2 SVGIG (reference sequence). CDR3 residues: CAWSTLEVLQPQHF. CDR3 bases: TGTGCCTGGAGCACTCTAGAGGTCCTACAGCCCCAGCATTTT. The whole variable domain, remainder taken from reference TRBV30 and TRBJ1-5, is SQTIHQWPATLVQPVGSPLSLECTVEGTSNPNLYWYRQAAGRGLQLLFYSVGIGQISSEVPQNLSASRPQDRQFILSSKKLLLSDSGFYLCAWSTLEVLQPQHFGDGTRLSIL.

The CDR3 DNA is TGCAGCGTTGCACCGACTAGCGGTTTCTCCTACGAGCAGTACTTC. Its translation is CSVAPTSGFSYEQYF. V is TRBV29-1 and J is TRBJ2-7, with 9 positions matching TRBD2. The CDR3 contains 15 residues. Looked up from germline, CDR1 is SQVTM and CDR2 is ANQGSEA. The V gene end was trimmed by 4 bases and the J gene end by 0 bases; junction bases not matched to a gene: 7.

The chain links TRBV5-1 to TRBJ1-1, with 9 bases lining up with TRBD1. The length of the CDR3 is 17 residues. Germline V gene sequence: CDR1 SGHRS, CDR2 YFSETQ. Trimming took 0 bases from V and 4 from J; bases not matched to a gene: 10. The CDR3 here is CASSLVGTGYGSTEAFF. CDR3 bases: TGCGCCAGCAGCTTGGTGGGGACAGGGTACGGAAGCACTGAAGCTTTCTTT.

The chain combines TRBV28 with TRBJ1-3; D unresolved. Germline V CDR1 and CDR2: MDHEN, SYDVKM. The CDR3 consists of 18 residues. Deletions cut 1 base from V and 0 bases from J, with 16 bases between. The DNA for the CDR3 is TGTGCCAGCAGTTTATATACCGGACTGTCGATCTCTGGAAACACCATATATTTT. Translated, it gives CASSLYTGLSISGNTIYF.

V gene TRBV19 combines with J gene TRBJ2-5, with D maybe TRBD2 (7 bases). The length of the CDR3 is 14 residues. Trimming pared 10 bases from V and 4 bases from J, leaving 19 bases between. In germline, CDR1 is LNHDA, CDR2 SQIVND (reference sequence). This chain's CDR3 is CATLSRGAGETQYF. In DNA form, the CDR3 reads TGTGCCACCCTTTCCCGGGGGGCGGGAGAGACCCAGTACTTC.

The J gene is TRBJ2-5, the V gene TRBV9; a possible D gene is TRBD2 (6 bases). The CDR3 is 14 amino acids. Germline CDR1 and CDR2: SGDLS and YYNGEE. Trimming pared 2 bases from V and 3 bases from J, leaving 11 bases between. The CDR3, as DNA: TGTGCCAGCAGCGTGGAGGGCGCCAAAGAGACCCAGTACTTC. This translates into CASSVEGAKETQYF.

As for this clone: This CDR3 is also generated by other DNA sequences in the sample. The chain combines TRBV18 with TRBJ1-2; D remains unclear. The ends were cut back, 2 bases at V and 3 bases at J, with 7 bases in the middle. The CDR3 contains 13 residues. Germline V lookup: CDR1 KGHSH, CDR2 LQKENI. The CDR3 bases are TGTGCCAGCTCACCAGGAGTGGACTATGGCTACACCTTC. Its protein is CASSPGVDYGYTF.

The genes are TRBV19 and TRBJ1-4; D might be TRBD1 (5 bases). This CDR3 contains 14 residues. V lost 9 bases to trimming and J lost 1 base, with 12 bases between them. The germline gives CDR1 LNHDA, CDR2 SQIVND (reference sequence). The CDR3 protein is CASRRDGTNEKLFF. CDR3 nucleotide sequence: TGTGCCAGCCGGAGGGACGGAACTAATGAAAAACTGTTTTTT.

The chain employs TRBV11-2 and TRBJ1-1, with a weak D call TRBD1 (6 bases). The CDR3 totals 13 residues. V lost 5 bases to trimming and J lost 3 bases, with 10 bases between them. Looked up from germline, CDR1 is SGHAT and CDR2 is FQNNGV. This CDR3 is CASSPQGYTEAFF. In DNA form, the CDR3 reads TGTGCCAGCAGCCCTCAGGGGTACACTGAAGCTTTCTTT.

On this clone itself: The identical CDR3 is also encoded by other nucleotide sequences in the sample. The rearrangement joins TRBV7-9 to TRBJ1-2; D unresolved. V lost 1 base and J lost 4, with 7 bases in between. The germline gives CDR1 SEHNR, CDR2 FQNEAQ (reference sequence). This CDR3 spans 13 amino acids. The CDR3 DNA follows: TGTGCCAGCAGCTTAGGGCAAATCTATGGCTACACCTTC. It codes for CASSLGQIYGYTF.

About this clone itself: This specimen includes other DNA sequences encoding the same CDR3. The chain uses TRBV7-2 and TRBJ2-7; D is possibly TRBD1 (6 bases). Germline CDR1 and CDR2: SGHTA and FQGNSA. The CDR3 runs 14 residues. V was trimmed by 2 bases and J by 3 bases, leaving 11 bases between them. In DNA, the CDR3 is TGTGCCAGCAGCTTAAGTGGGGGCTACTACGAGCAGTACTTC. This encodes CASSLSGGYYEQYF.

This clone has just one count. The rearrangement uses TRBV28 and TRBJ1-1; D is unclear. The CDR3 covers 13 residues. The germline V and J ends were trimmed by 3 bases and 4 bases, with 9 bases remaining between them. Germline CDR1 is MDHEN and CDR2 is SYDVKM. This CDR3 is CASSLASGTEAFF. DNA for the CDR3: TGTGCCAGCAGTTTGGCCTCGGGCACTGAAGCTTTCTTT.

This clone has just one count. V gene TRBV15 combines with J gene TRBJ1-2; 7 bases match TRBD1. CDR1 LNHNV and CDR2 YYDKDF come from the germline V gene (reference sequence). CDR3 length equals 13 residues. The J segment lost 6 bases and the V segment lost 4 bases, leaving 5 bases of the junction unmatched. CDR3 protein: CATSNRQGNGYTF. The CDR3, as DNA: TGTGCCACCAGCAACAGACAGGGAAATGGCTACACCTTC.

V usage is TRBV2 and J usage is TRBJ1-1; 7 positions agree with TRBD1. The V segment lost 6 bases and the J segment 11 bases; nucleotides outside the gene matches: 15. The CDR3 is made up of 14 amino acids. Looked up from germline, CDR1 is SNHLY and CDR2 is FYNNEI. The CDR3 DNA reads TGTGCCAGCAGCGGGGAGACAGTAACAGGGGTGGCTTTCTTT. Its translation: CASSGETVTGVAFF.

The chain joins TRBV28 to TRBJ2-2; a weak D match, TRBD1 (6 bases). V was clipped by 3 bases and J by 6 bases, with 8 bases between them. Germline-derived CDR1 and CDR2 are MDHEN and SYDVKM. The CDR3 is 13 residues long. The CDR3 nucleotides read TGTGCCAGCAGTTTCAGGGGCCCCGGGGAGCTGTTTTTT. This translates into CASSFRGPGELFF.

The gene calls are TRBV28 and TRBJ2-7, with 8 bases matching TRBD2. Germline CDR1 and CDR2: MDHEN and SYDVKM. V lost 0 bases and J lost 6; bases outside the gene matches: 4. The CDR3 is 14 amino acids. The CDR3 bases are TGTGCCAGCAGTTTATGGAGGGCGGGGGGCGAGCAGTACTTC. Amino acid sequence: CASSLWRAGGEQYF.

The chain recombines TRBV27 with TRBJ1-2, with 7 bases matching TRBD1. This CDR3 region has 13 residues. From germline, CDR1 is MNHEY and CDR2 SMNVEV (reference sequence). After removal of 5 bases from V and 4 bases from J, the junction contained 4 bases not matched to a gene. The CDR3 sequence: CASSPGGSYGYTF. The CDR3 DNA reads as TGTGCCAGCAGTCCAGGGGGGTCCTATGGCTACACCTTC.

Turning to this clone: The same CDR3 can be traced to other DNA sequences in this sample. CDR3 loop: CASSLGQGARYGYTF. The CDR3, as DNA: TGCGCCAGCAGCCTGGGACAGGGTGCTAGGTATGGCTACACCTTC. V and J are TRBV5-1 and TRBJ1-2, with 9 bases that match TRBD1. The length of the CDR3 is 15 residues. CDR1 and CDR2 from the germline V gene are SGHRS and YFSETQ. V shed 4 bases and J 5 bases; nucleotides not matched to a gene: 9.

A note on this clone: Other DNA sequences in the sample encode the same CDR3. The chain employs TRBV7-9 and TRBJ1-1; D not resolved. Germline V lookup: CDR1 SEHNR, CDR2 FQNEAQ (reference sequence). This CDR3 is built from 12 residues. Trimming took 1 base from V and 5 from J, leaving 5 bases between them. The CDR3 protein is CASSLGRTEAFF. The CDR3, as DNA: TGTGCCAGCAGCTTAGGTCGGACTGAAGCTTTCTTT.

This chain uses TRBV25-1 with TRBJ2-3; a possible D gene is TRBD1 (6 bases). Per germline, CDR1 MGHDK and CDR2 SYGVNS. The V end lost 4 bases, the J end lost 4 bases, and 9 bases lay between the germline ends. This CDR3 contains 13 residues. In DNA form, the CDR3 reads TGTGCCAGCAGTGGGCAGGGGCCAGATACGCAGTATTTT. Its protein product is CASSGQGPDTQYF.

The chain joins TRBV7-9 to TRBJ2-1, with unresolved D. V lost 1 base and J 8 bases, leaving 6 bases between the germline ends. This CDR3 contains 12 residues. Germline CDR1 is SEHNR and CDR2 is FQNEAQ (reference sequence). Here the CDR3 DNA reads TGTGCCAGCAGCTTAGGGGCCGATGAGCAGTTCTTC. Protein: CASSLGADEQFF.